The clone carrying this T cell receptor (beta chain) was counted only a few times. Its antigen is not identified. Listed TCR primers, together with previously described methods, were used for the bulk TCR libraries. TCRdb processed the PCR reads anew with MiXCR; each CDR3 protein has one entry. Among under 350,000 distinct CDR3 sequences listed, roughly 24% were seen once. This sample stems from a study of molecular identifiers for immune sequencing clone quantification. This CDR3 is 13 amino acids long. V lost 6 bases and J lost 5, with 14 bases in between. Germline V gene sequence: CDR1 SEHNR, CDR2 FQNEAQ (reference sequence). General study points: The share of molecules held by clones above 20 RNA copies was over 97% in effector cells and under 1% in naive cells. Highly expanded clones may be undercounted when identical TCR molecules share barcodes.

Sequencing was performed on naive CD8+ T cells from blood, with Jurkat cell RNA spiked in. Subset defined: FACS-sorted CD8+CD4-CCR7+CD45RA+ naive T cells. The rearrangement joins TRBV7-9 to TRBJ2-7, with D maybe TRBD1 (6 bases). The clonotype originates from a human donor in good health. Some libraries in this study had Jurkat cell RNA spiked in. The CDR3 sequence is CASRSGVFDEQYF. The CDR3, as DNA: TGTGCCAGCAGGTCAGGGGTTTTCGACGAGCAGTACTTC.